These 21 T cell receptor beta chains were sequenced from one sample in a study of cytomegalovirus exposure and HLA in healthy donors. The PCR made use of 60 Vbeta and 13 Jbeta primers. The protocol was immunoSEQ multiplex PCR, while the TCRdb copy is restricted to in-frame clones and leaves out a portion. The data show about 100,000 clones, 70% to 80% seen once. The sample comprised PBMCs. Receptors originate from a male donor in good health and CMV-seropositive.

This sequence joins TRBV15 and TRBJ1-1; 10 bases map to TRBD1. The CDR3 contains 19 residues. With V trimmed by 0 bases and J by 0 bases, 10 bases remained unmatched. The germline CDR1 and CDR2 sequences are LNHNV and YYDKDF (reference sequence). This CDR3 is CATSRERQGAGMMNTEAFF. Here the CDR3 DNA reads TGTGCCACCAGCAGAGAGCGACAGGGGGCCGGAATGATGAACACTGAAGCTTTCTTT.

The chain has TRBV30 and TRBJ1-6; D gene uncertain. CDR1 and CDR2 (germline): GTSNPN, SVGIG (reference sequence). V was clipped by 5 bases and J by 1 base, with 15 bases between them. The CDR3 totals 16 residues. CDR3 loop: CAWRPLRGSYNSPLHF. In DNA, the CDR3 is TGTGCCTGGCGGCCCCTCCGGGGATCCTATAATTCACCCCTCCACTTT.

The rearrangement joins TRBV28 to TRBJ2-7; 11 bases match TRBD1. V lost 7 bases, J lost 7 bases, and 12 bases stayed unmatched. The germline V gene encodes CDR1 MDHEN and CDR2 SYDVKM. CDR3 length: 15 residues. DNA for the CDR3: TGTGCCAGCACCTCACCCGGGACAGGGGGAAGTGAGCAGTACTTC. Its protein product is CASTSPGTGGSEQYF.

The chain uses TRBV19 and TRBJ1-5; maybe TRBD1 (6 bases). Per germline, CDR1 LNHDA and CDR2 SQIVND (reference sequence). Trimming removed 0 bases from V and 0 bases from J, with 12 bases in between. CDR3 length equals 17 residues. The CDR3 spells CASSIERDTYSNQPQHF. The CDR3 DNA sequence: TGTGCCAGTAGTATAGAAAGGGACACTTATAGCAATCAGCCCCAGCATTTT.

The CDR3 is CSVVQGQGEQYF. The DNA of the CDR3 is TGCAGCGTTGTGCAGGGCCAAGGGGAGCAGTACTTC. The chain joins TRBV29-1 to TRBJ2-7; tentatively, D is TRBD1 (5 bases). V lost 4 bases and J 7 bases, leaving 14 bases between the germline ends. Germline lookup yields CDR1 SQVTM and CDR2 ANQGSEA. The CDR3 runs to 12 residues.

The table lists this clone with a few counts. J is TRBJ1-6 and V is TRBV5-1, with 7 bases lining up with TRBD1. Germline lookup yields CDR1 SGHRS and CDR2 YFSETQ. The J segment lost 5 bases and the V segment lost 7 bases, leaving 9 bases of the junction unmatched. The CDR3 sequence is 15 residues long. CDR3 amino acids: CASQRTGADNSPLHF. The CDR3 coding sequence is TGCGCCAGCCAAAGGACAGGCGCAGATAATTCACCCCTCCACTTT. Supplemented by reference TRBV5-1 and TRBJ1-6, the full variable domain reads KAGVTQTPRYLIKTRGQQVTLSCSPISGHRSVSWYQQTPGQGLQFLFEYFSETQRNKGNFPGRFSGRQFSNSRSEMNVSTLELGDSALYLCASQRTGADNSPLHFGNGTRLTVT.

The chain links TRBV19 to TRBJ1-5, with D possibly TRBD1 on 6 matching bases. Trimming left V 3 bases short and J 7 bases short, with 19 bases between. This CDR3 has 16 amino acids. Germline V gene sequence: CDR1 LNHDA, CDR2 SQIVND (reference sequence). The CDR3 spells CASSIFLVGQRQPQHF. In DNA, the CDR3 is TGTGCCAGTAGTATCTTCCTGGTCGGACAGCGACAGCCCCAGCATTTT. The entire variable domain, with the rest obtained from reference TRBV19 and TRBJ1-5, is as follows: DGGITQSPKYLFRKEGQNVTLSCEQNLNHDAMYWYRQDPGQGLRLIYYSQIVNDFQKGDIAEGYSVSREKKESFPLTVTSAQKNPTAFYLCASSIFLVGQRQPQHFGDGTRLSIL.

The chain recombines TRBV6-6 with TRBJ1-4; a possible D gene is TRBD1 (6 bases). The CDR3 runs to 16 residues. Trimming took 5 bases from V and 9 from J, leaving 22 bases between them. CDR1 and CDR2 from the germline V gene are MNHNY and SVGAGI (reference sequence). CDR3 region: CASSAGTSTRDKKLFF. In DNA, the CDR3 is TGTGCCAGCAGTGCAGGGACAAGCACTCGGGATAAAAAACTGTTTTTT.

The rearrangement links TRBV30 to TRBJ2-1; 9 nucleotides agree with TRBD2. CDR1 is GTSNPN, CDR2 SVGIG, per germline (reference sequence). The CDR3 is 15 residues long. V lost 7 bases to trimming and J lost 8 bases; unmatched junction nucleotides: 15. The CDR3 spells CASLVVAGGPDEQFF. CDR3 DNA sequence: TGTGCCTCCCTCGTCGTGGCGGGAGGGCCAGATGAGCAGTTCTTC.

CDR3 region: CSAAAVDEQYF. In DNA, the CDR3 is TGCAGCGCCGCGGCGGTTGACGAGCAGTACTTC. The rearrangement uses TRBV29-1 and TRBJ2-7; D unclear. The CDR3 loop spans 11 amino acids. The germline gives CDR1 SQVTM, CDR2 ANQGSEA. The germline V and J ends were trimmed by 7 bases and 5 bases, with 12 bases remaining between them.

V usage is TRBV6-5 and J usage is TRBJ2-7; maybe TRBD1 (5 bases). Germline values: CDR1 MNHEY, CDR2 SVGAGI. V lost 2 bases and J lost 4, with 12 bases in between. The CDR3 extends over 14 amino acids. The CDR3 DNA reads as TGTGCCAGCAGTTACACCCAGGGCCCTTACGAGCAGTACTTC. This codes for CASSYTQGPYEQYF.

This sequence joins TRBV5-5 and TRBJ1-5; D uncertain. Trimming removed 4 bases from V and 5 bases from J, with 10 bases in between. Germline CDR1 reads SGHKS; CDR2 reads YYEKEE (reference sequence). CDR3 size: 13 residues. The CDR3 is CASSLSRDQPQHF. The CDR3 nucleotides read TGTGCCAGCAGCCTCTCGCGTGATCAGCCCCAGCATTTT.

This clone was recorded a few times. The chain links TRBV6-5 to TRBJ2-2; the D is unclear. This CDR3 spans 16 amino acids. Germline V gene lookup returns CDR1 MNHEY and CDR2 SVGAGI. V gave up 0 bases and J gave up 1 base, with 9 bases separating them. CDR3 in amino acids: CASSYSPNRNTGELFF. The CDR3 DNA is TGTGCCAGCAGTTACTCACCCAACAGGAACACCGGGGAGCTGTTTTTT.

In the case of this clone: Its ends do not fully match the called genes, so a read error is possible. The chain is built from TRBV7-9 and TRBJ2-7; 8 bases agree with TRBD1. Per germline, CDR1 SEHNR and CDR2 FQNEAQ (reference sequence). There are 14 residues in the CDR3. CDR3 bases: TGTGCCATCAGCCCGAGGGACAGGATCTACGAGCAGTACTTC. Translated: CAISPRDRIYEQYF.

The gene calls are TRBV4-3 and TRBJ2-5; 10 bases are a match to TRBD1. The CDR3 is 15 residues long. V lost 4 bases, J lost 6 bases, and 8 bases stayed unmatched. Looked up from germline, CDR1 is LGHNA and CDR2 is YSLEER. The CDR3 here is CASSLGTGEGKTQYF. The DNA of the CDR3 is TGCGCCAGCAGCCTTGGGACAGGGGAGGGAAAGACCCAGTACTTC.

This chain uses TRBV30 with TRBJ2-7; D might be TRBD1 (5 bases). V was cut by 4 bases and J by 0 bases, with 10 bases left in between. CDR1 is GTSNPN, CDR2 SVGIG, per germline (reference sequence). CDR3 length: 13 residues. The CDR3 bases are TGTGCCTGGAACAGGCATAGCTCCTACGAGCAGTACTTC. Translation gives CAWNRHSSYEQYF.

V is TRBV18 and J is TRBJ1-2; TRBD1 matches 7 bases. CDR1 is KGHSH and CDR2 is LQKENI in the germline V gene. The CDR3 runs to 15 residues. With 3 bases clipped from V and 0 bases from J, the junction kept 4 bases outside the gene matches. Here the CDR3 reads CASSPGQHTNYGYTF. The CDR3 nucleotides are TGTGCCAGCTCACCGGGACAGCACACTAACTATGGCTACACCTTC. Complete variable domain (other parts from reference TRBV18 and TRBJ1-2): NAGVMQNPRHLVRRRGQEARLRCSPMKGHSHVYWYRQLPEEGLKFMVYLQKENIIDESGMPKERFSAEFPKEGPSILRIQQVVRGDSAAYFCASSPGQHTNYGYTFGSGTRLTVV.

This rearrangement joins TRBV7-2 to TRBJ2-2, with 8 bases aligning to TRBD2. This CDR3 has 16 amino acids. Trimming took 1 base from V and 8 from J; bases not matched to a gene: 9. Germline CDR1 SGHTA, CDR2 FQGNSA. CDR3 sequence reads: CASSLVTSGLGGELFF. In DNA form, the CDR3 reads TGTGCCAGCAGCTTAGTCACTAGCGGTCTTGGGGGGGAGCTGTTTTTT.

The chain joins TRBV9 to TRBJ2-3, with unresolved D. This CDR3 is 15 amino acids long. V lost 2 bases to trimming and J lost 0 bases, with 10 bases between them. Germline V gene sequence: CDR1 SGDLS, CDR2 YYNGEE. The CDR3 coding sequence is TGTGCCAGCAGCGTCTCGAGTTTTAGCACAGATACGCAGTATTTT. Protein: CASSVSSFSTDTQYF.

The CDR3 nucleotides read TGCGCCAGCACCCCGGGGAGCGGGGGGCCGGGCTATGGCTACACCTTC. As protein: CASTPGSGGPGYGYTF. This sequence joins TRBV23-1 and TRBJ1-2; tentatively, D is TRBD1 (6 bases). TRBV23-1 is reported as an ORF; its role is uncertain. V was trimmed by 7 bases and J by 4 bases, leaving 22 bases between them. The CDR3 extends over 16 amino acids.

The gene calls are TRBV30 and TRBJ2-7; no reliable D call. This CDR3 has 12 amino acids. Germline V gene sequence: CDR1 GTSNPN, CDR2 SVGIG (reference sequence). Between the trimmed V and J ends, which lost 2 bases and 2 bases, there was a span of 7 bases. In nucleotides, the CDR3 is TGTGCCTGGAGTACAACAGCCTACGAGCAGTACTTC. It encodes CAWSTTAYEQYF.